The entry below gives a single TCR beta chain sequence along with its context. This sample was taken from a study of OX40 agonist ivuxolimab in advanced cancers. Unmatched junction bases numbered 7, after V lost 0 bases and J lost 1 base. This CDR3 is built from 17 residues. Germline V gene data show CDR1 as SGDLS and CDR2 as YYNGEE. TCRdb keeps only in-frame clones here, not all; method: immunoSEQ multiplex PCR. This table has 35,000 to 40,000 clones, roughly 91% appearing once. This TCR derives from an adult with an advanced solid tumor such as melanoma, head and neck, liver or kidney cancer. The starting material was CD4+ or CD8+ T cells sorted from blood, obtained in a trial of the OX40 agonist ivuxolimab. V and J are TRBV9 and TRBJ2-1; TRBD2 aligns across 7 bases. This CDR3 reads CASSVDHLAASYNEQFF. In DNA form, the CDR3 reads TGTGCCAGCAGCGTAGACCACCTAGCGGCATCCTACAATGAGCAGTTCTTC.